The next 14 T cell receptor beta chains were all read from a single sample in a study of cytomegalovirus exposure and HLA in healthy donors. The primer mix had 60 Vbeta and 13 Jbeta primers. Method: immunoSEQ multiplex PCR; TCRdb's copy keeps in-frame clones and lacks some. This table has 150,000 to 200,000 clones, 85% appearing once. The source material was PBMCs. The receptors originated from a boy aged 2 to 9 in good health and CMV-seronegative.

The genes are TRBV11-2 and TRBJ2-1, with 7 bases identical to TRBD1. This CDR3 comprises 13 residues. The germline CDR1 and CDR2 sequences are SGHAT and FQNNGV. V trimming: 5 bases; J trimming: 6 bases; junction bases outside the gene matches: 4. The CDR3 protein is CASSRGGRNEQFF. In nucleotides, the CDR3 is TGTGCCAGCAGCCGAGGGGGCCGCAATGAGCAGTTCTTC.

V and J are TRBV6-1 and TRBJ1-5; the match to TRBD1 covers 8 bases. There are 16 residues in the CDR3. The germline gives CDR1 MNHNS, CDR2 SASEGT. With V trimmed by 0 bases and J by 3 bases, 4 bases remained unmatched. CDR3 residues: CASSEAQGAANQPQHF. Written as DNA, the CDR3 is TGTGCCAGCAGTGAAGCGCAGGGGGCGGCCAATCAGCCCCAGCATTTT.

CDR3 coding DNA: TGCGCCAGCAGCTTGGCCCTAACAGCGGGGGGGCTGGGCACCGGGGAGCTGTTTTTT. Its translation: CASSLALTAGGLGTGELFF. V gene TRBV5-1 combines with J gene TRBJ2-2, with 10 bases lining up with TRBD2. CDR3 size: 19 residues. Germline assignment: CDR1 SGHRS and CDR2 YFSETQ. The ends lost 0 bases at V and 4 bases at J; junction bases unmatched: 12.

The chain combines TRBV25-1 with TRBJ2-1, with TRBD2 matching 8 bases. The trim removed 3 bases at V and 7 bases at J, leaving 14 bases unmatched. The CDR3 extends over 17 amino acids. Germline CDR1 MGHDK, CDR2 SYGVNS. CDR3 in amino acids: CASSDGSPAGGKNEQFF. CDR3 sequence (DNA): TGTGCCAGCAGTGACGGGAGTCCGGCGGGAGGTAAAAATGAGCAGTTCTTC.

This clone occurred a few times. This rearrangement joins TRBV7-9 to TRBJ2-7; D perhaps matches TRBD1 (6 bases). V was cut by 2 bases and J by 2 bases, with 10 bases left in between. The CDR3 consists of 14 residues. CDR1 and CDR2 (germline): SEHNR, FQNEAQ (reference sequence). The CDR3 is CASSLNRETYEQYF. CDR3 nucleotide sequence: TGTGCCAGCAGCTTAAACAGGGAAACCTACGAGCAGTACTTC.

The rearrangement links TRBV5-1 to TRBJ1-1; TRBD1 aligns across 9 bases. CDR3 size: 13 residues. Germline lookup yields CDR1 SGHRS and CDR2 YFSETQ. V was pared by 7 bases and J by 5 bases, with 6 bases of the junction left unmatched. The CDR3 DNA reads TGCGCCAGCGGCCCGGGACAGGGAACTGAAGCTTTCTTT. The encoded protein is CASGPGQGTEAFF.

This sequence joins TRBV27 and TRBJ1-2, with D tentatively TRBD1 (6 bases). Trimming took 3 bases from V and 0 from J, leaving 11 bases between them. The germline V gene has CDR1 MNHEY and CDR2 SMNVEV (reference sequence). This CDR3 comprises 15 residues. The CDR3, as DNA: TGTGCCAGCAGTTTTCTACAGGGAGCTAACTATGGCTACACCTTC. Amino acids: CASSFLQGANYGYTF.

This chain's CDR3 is CASTPSGYSPLHF. The DNA of the CDR3 is TGTGCCAGCACCCCGAGCGGTTATTCACCCCTCCACTTT. The gene calls are TRBV28 and TRBJ1-6; D call uncertain. V gave up 7 bases and J gave up 8 bases, with 12 bases separating them. CDR3 length: 13 residues. Germline values: CDR1 MDHEN, CDR2 SYDVKM.

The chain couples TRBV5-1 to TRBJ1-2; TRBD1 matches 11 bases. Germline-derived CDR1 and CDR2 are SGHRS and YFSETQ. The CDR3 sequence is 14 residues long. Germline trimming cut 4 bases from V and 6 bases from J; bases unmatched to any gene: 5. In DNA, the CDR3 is TGCGCCAGCAGCCGGGACAGGGGGGACCATGGCTACACCTTC. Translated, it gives CASSRDRGDHGYTF.

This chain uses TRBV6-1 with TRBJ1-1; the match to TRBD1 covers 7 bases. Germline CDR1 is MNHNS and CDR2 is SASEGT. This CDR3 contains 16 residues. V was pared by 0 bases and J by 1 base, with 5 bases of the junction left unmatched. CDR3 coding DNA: TGTGCCAGCAGTGAAGCGGCGGAGGGGGCGAACACTGAAGCTTTCTTT. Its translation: CASSEAAEGANTEAFF.

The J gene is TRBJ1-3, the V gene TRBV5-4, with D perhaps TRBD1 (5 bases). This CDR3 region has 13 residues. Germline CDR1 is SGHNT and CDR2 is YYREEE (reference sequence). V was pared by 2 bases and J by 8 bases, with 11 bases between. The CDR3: CASSFGGGDTIYF. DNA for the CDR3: TGTGCCAGCAGCTTTGGCGGGGGAGACACCATATATTTT. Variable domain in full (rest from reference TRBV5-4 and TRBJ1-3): ETGVTQSPTHLIKTRGQQVTLRCSSQSGHNTVSWYQQALGQGPQFIFQYYREEENGRGNFPPRFSGLQFPNYSSELNVNALELDDSALYLCASSFGGGDTIYFGEGSWLTVV.

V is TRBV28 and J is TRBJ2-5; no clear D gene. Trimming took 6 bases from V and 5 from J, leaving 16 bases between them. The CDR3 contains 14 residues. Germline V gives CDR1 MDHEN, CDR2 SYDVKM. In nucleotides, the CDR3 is TGTGCCAGCAGCCCCCCCCCTCAACGGGAGACCCAGTACTTC. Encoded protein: CASSPPPQRETQYF. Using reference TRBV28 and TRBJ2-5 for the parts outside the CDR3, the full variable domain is DVKVTQSSRYLVKRTGEKVFLECVQDMDHENMFWYRQDPGLGLRLIYFSYDVKMKEKGDIPEGYSVSREKKERFSLILESASTNQTSMYLCASSPPPQRETQYFGPGTRLLVL.

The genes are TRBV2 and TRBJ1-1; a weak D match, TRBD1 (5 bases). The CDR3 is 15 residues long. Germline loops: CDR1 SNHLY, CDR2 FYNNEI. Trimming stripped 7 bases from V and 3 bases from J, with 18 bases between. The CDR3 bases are TGTGCCAGCATCAGGGACTCAATGCGGGACACTGAAGCTTTCTTT. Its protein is CASIRDSMRDTEAFF.

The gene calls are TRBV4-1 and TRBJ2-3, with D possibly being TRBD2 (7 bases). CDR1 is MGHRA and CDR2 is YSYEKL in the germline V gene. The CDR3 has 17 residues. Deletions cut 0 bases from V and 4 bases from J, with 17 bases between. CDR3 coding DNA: TGCGCCAGCAGCCAAGATGGACGCGGGGGCGGTGCAGATACGCAGTATTTT. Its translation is CASSQDGRGGGADTQYF.